The 14 T cell receptor beta chains below were found in one sample sequenced in a study of T cells in Graves' hyperthyroidism and ophthalmopathy. Authors of the study amplified TCR beta CDR3 regions from RNA transcripts. First-round RT-PCR targeting the TCR CDR3 was performed with the HTBI primer set. TCRdb fed the multiplex PCR reads into MiXCR, producing one record per CDR3 protein. The table shows a few hundred thousand distinct CDR3 sequences, with 11% to 15% occurring only once. What was sequenced was blood. These TCRs come from a woman in her thirties with Graves' hyperthyroidism that later progressed to Graves' ophthalmopathy.

Comments on this clonotype: Compared with germline, one end of the junction differs, possibly owing to a read error. The chain combines TRBV6-5 with TRBJ2-1, with D perhaps being TRBD1 or TRBD2 (5 bases each). CDR1 is MNHEY and CDR2 is SVGAGI in the germline V gene. The CDR3 has 13 amino acids. The CDR3 DNA reads TGTGCCAGCGGTTACGGAGGACAATATGAGCAGTTCTTC. Amino acids: CASGYGGQYEQFF.

This clonotype occurred many times. J is TRBJ1-1 and V is TRBV12-3 or TRBV12-4; D call uncertain. Trimming pared 4 bases from V and 0 bases from J, leaving 6 bases between. This CDR3 contains 13 residues. The CDR3 DNA sequence: TGTGCCAGCAGTTATACAATGAACACTGAAGCTTTCTTT. Its translation: CASSYTMNTEAFF.

There are a few counts of this clonotype. This sequence joins TRBV14 and TRBJ2-1; 12 nucleotides line up with TRBD2. The J segment lost 0 bases and the V segment lost 6 bases, leaving 15 bases of the junction unmatched. Germline V CDR1 and CDR2: SGHDN, FVKESK. The CDR3 contains 20 residues. The CDR3 bases are TGTGCCAGCAGTCAATTTAAGACTAGCGGGAGTGGGTACTCCTACAATGAGCAGTTCTTC. Its protein is CASSQFKTSGSGYSYNEQFF.

This clonotype showed up many times. This rearrangement joins TRBV19 to TRBJ2-2; D is undetermined. Per germline, CDR1 LNHDA and CDR2 SQIVND (reference sequence). The V end lost 3 bases, the J end lost 5 bases, and 16 bases lay between the germline ends. CDR3 length: 16 amino acids. CDR3 sequence reads: CASSMEGLLLTGELFF. As DNA, the CDR3 is TGTGCCAGTAGTATGGAAGGGTTGTTATTGACCGGGGAGCTGTTTTTT.

The chain uses TRBV10-3 and TRBJ2-1; 10 nucleotides agree with TRBD2. The CDR3 is 16 amino acids. Germline trimming cut 2 bases from V and 2 bases from J; bases unmatched to any gene: 3. The germline gives CDR1 ENHRY, CDR2 SYGVKD. DNA of the CDR3: TGTGCCATCAGTGAGCCACTAGCGGGGACCTACAATGAGCAGTTCTTC. This translates into CAISEPLAGTYNEQFF.

This clonotype came up many times. The CDR3 nucleotides read TGCGCCAGCAGCTTGTCGGAGGGGAGAGAGACCCAGTACTTC. It encodes CASSLSEGRETQYF. The chain has TRBV5-1 and TRBJ2-5; D is perhaps TRBD2 (6 bases). With 1 base removed from V and 4 bases from J, the gap between germline ends came to 11 bases. The germline gives CDR1 SGHRS, CDR2 YFSETQ. This CDR3 comprises 14 residues.

At least ten counts were recorded for this clonotype. The chain carries TRBV29-1 and TRBJ2-3; no firm D call. The CDR3 totals 12 residues. Between the trimmed V and J ends, which lost 3 bases and 4 bases, there was a span of 8 bases. Germline V CDR1 and CDR2: SQVTM, ANQGSEA. The CDR3 loop reads CSVELGPDTQYF. The CDR3 nucleotides are TGCAGCGTTGAGTTAGGGCCAGATACGCAGTATTTT.

This clonotype was observed at least ten times. The chain links TRBV28 to TRBJ2-2, with TRBD2 matching over 8 bases. Germline V lookup: CDR1 MDHEN, CDR2 SYDVKM. This CDR3 has 12 residues. The CDR3 nucleotides read TGTGTACTAGCGGCGAACACCGGGGAGCTGTTTTTT. It is translated as CVLAANTGELFF.

The chain uses TRBV5-1 and TRBJ2-5, with 9 bases aligning to TRBD1. After removal of 4 bases from V and 5 bases from J, the junction contained 6 bases not matched to a gene. The CDR3 covers 14 residues. CDR1 is SGHRS and CDR2 is YFSETQ in the germline V gene. CDR3 residues: CASSEGQGGETQYF. The CDR3 DNA follows: TGCGCCAGCAGCGAGGGACAGGGTGGCGAGACCCAGTACTTC. The entire variable domain, with the rest obtained from reference TRBV5-1 and TRBJ2-5, is as follows: KAGVTQTPRYLIKTRGQQVTLSCSPISGHRSVSWYQQTPGQGLQFLFEYFSETQRNKGNFPGRFSGRQFSNSRSEMNVSTLELGDSALYLCASSEGQGGETQYFGPGTRLLVL.

This clonotype showed up just a few times. This chain links TRBV20-1 with TRBJ2-7, with D uncertain. The CDR3 sequence is 14 residues long. Trimming left V 0 bases short and J 0 bases short, with 9 bases between. Germline lookup yields CDR1 DFQATT and CDR2 SNEGSKA (reference sequence). The DNA of the CDR3 is TGCAGTGCTAGAGACCCCGAGAGCTCCTACGAGCAGTACTTC. Translation: CSARDPESSYEQYF.

At least ten counts were recorded for this clonotype. The chain couples TRBV30 to TRBJ1-2, with D possibly being TRBD1 (5 bases). Trimming took off 5 bases at V and 6 bases at J, with 19 bases between the two ends. Germline assignment: CDR1 GTSNPN and CDR2 SVGIG (reference sequence). The CDR3 totals 14 residues. CDR3 loop: CAWVRDGIFDGYTF. The CDR3 bases are TGTGCCTGGGTGCGGGACGGTATTTTTGATGGCTACACCTTC.

This clonotype was seen repeatedly, ten times or more. The V call is TRBV7-9, the J call TRBJ1-5; possible D gene TRBD1, 5 bases. The germline V and J ends were trimmed by 8 bases and 5 bases, with 13 bases remaining between them. Germline-derived CDR1 and CDR2 are SEHNR and FQNEAQ (reference sequence). The CDR3 is 13 amino acids. The CDR3 DNA reads TGTGCCAGCGGCCGGGACGGGGATCAGCCCCAGCATTTT. As protein: CASGRDGDQPQHF. Supplemented by reference TRBV7-9 and TRBJ1-5, the full variable domain reads DTGVSQNPRHKITKRGQNVTFRCDPISEHNRLYWYRQTLGQGPEFLTYFQNEAQLEKSRLLSDRFSAERPKGSFSTLEIQRTEQGDSAMYLCASGRDGDQPQHFGDGTRLSIL.

This clonotype was detected only a few times. A much more abundant neighbour one base away suggests this may be a read error. V usage is TRBV6-8 and J usage is TRBJ2-3; 7 bases map to TRBD2. Germline V lookup: CDR1 MNHGY, CDR2 SAAAGT. The CDR3 totals 14 residues. CDR3 amino acids: CTSRRAGRTDTQYF. CDR3 nucleotides: TGTACCAGCAGGCGAGCGGGAAGGACAGATACGCAGTATTTT.

This clonotype was counted ten times or more. The CDR3 sequence: CASGLVVGQGFIEQFF. For the CDR3, the DNA is TGTGCTAGTGGTTTGGTAGTCGGACAGGGGTTTATTGAGCAGTTCTTC. The chain carries TRBV12-5 and TRBJ2-1; 9 bases fit TRBD1. V lost 0 bases, J lost 9 bases, and 9 bases stayed unmatched. CDR1 is LGHNT and CDR2 is FRNRAP in the germline V gene. This CDR3 is 16 amino acids long.